The 11 T cell receptor beta chains presented below share a single source sample, sequenced in a study of shared clonotypes between healthy human individuals. Clones were read by immunoSEQ multiplex PCR, and TCRdb kept only the in-frame ones, dropping some. The profile shows about 2 million clones, about 95% of them singletons. Naive CD8 isolation took CD45RO-negative cells positively selected for CCR7 and excluded terminally differentiated effector memory CD45RA+ cells. The sample taken for sequencing was naive CD8+ T cells sorted from blood. These receptors all stem from a man aged 18 to 35 in good health.

This chain uses TRBV5-5 with TRBJ2-7; D may match TRBD1 or TRBD2 (5 bases each). V was pared by 4 bases and J by 6 bases, with 14 bases between. CDR1 and CDR2 from the germline V gene are SGHKS and YYEKEE (reference sequence). The CDR3 loop spans 13 amino acids. The CDR3 is CASSERAGLEQYF. The CDR3 DNA follows: TGTGCCAGCAGCGAGAGGGCAGGGCTCGAGCAGTACTTC.

The gene calls are TRBV11-2 and TRBJ2-1; 8 bases map to TRBD2. Germline V CDR1 and CDR2: SGHAT, FQNNGV. There are 15 residues in the CDR3. V shed 5 bases and J 4 bases; nucleotides not matched to a gene: 7. The CDR3 region has the DNA TGTGCCAGCAGCAGCCTTAGCGGGGTATACAATGAGCAGTTCTTC. Encoded protein: CASSSLSGVYNEQFF.

This clone was counted a single time. The sample has other DNA sequences that encode this CDR3 too. The chain carries TRBV28 and TRBJ1-3; D call uncertain. Between the trimmed V and J ends, which lost 2 bases and 7 bases, there was a span of 6 bases. The CDR3 extends over 12 amino acids. CDR1 MDHEN and CDR2 SYDVKM come from the germline V gene. CDR3 region: CASSLMGNTIYF. For the CDR3, the DNA is TGTGCCAGCAGTTTAATGGGGAACACCATATATTTT.

This chain links TRBV7-2 with TRBJ2-2; D not certain. The CDR3 length is 12 residues. Trimming removed 10 bases from V and 3 bases from J, with 9 bases in between. Germline lookup yields CDR1 SGHTA and CDR2 FQGNSA. CDR3 sequence reads: CATTQDTGELFF. The CDR3 region has the DNA TGTGCCACCACGCAGGACACCGGGGAGCTGTTTTTT.

The V gene is TRBV7-8, the J gene TRBJ2-7; D call uncertain. The ends were cut back, 3 bases at V and 2 bases at J, with 11 bases in the middle. This CDR3 contains 14 residues. CDR1 is SGHVS, CDR2 FQNEAQ, per germline. The CDR3 sequence: CASSFGPETYEQYF. CDR3 DNA: TGTGCCAGCAGCTTCGGACCGGAGACCTACGAGCAGTACTTC.

The rearrangement joins TRBV27 to TRBJ1-1; D is unresolved. The length of the CDR3 is 14 residues. CDR1 and CDR2 from the germline V gene are MNHEY and SMNVEV (reference sequence). Trimming took off 4 bases at V and 6 bases at J, with 15 bases between the two ends. The CDR3 region is CASSSTWGSPEAFF. CDR3 nucleotide sequence: TGTGCCAGCAGTTCTACCTGGGGTAGTCCTGAAGCTTTCTTT.

V gene TRBV7-2 combines with J gene TRBJ2-5, with D uncertain. Germline CDR1 is SGHTA and CDR2 is FQGNSA. The germline V and J ends were trimmed by 5 bases and 5 bases, with 15 bases remaining between them. This CDR3 has 14 residues. The CDR3 here is CASSPIEFWETQYF. CDR3 DNA: TGTGCCAGCAGCCCGATAGAGTTCTGGGAGACCCAGTACTTC.

The chain uses TRBV19 and TRBJ2-7; possible D gene TRBD1, 6 bases. This CDR3 is 14 amino acids long. Trimming took off 6 bases at V and 0 bases at J, with 12 bases between the two ends. Germline V gene data show CDR1 as LNHDA and CDR2 as SQIVND (reference sequence). This chain's CDR3 is CASRTTGSSYEQYF. The DNA for the CDR3 is TGTGCCAGTAGAACGACAGGATCCTCCTACGAGCAGTACTTC.

This clone was seen a single time. The chain links TRBV4-1 to TRBJ2-5; 13 nucleotides align to TRBD2. Unmatched junction bases numbered 2, after V lost 3 bases and J lost 4 bases. Looked up from germline, CDR1 is MGHRA and CDR2 is YSYEKL. This CDR3 spans 15 amino acids. In DNA form, the CDR3 reads TGCGCCAGCAGCCACCGACTAGCGGGAGGAGAGACCCAGTACTTC. It yields the protein CASSHRLAGGETQYF.

Details on this clone: Distinct nucleotide sequences in the sample also encode this CDR3. The chain couples TRBV5-4 to TRBJ2-7, with 9 bases identical to TRBD1. Losses at the gene ends were 3 bases for V and 2 bases for J; bases not matched to a gene: 3. The CDR3 is 14 residues long. CDR1 is SGHNT, CDR2 YYREEE, per germline (reference sequence). CDR3 protein: CASSWGQGTYEQYF. The CDR3 DNA reads TGTGCCAGCAGCTGGGGACAGGGAACCTACGAGCAGTACTTC.

The chain has TRBV5-4 and TRBJ1-2; the D is unclear. CDR1 SGHNT and CDR2 YYREEE come from the germline V gene (reference sequence). V was shortened by 0 bases and J by 6 bases, with 12 bases between the two germline ends. The CDR3 has 14 residues. The CDR3 nucleotides read TGTGCCAGCAGCTTGGCCGGGGATGGGGATGGCTACACCTTC. As protein: CASSLAGDGDGYTF.